This TCR beta chain is from a study of cytomegalovirus exposure and HLA in healthy donors. CDR1 and CDR2 (germline): SGHDT, YYEEEE. The CDR3 runs 14 residues. Trimming took 3 bases from V and 3 from J, leaving 12 bases between them. With respect to this clone: Its target is unknown.

Study outcomes and limitations: Earlier analysis yielded a pattern in which most TCR beta V segments were productive about 90% or about 30% of the time. Available immune exposure information was restricted to CMV serostatus only.

Vbeta (60) and Jbeta (13) primers were used in the PCR. Sequencing used immunoSEQ multiplex PCR; TCRdb keeps in-frame clones, though not all of them. The data contain some 90,000 clones, around 78% of them singletons. Regarding donors, all were healthy bone marrow donors. Material: PBMCs. The genes are TRBV5-6 and TRBJ1-1; unclear D gene. This TCR was recovered from a male donor in good health and CMV-seropositive. The CDR3 sequence: CASSSPTADTEAFF. The CDR3 region has the DNA TGTGCCAGCAGCTCTCCAACGGCGGACACTGAAGCTTTCTTT.